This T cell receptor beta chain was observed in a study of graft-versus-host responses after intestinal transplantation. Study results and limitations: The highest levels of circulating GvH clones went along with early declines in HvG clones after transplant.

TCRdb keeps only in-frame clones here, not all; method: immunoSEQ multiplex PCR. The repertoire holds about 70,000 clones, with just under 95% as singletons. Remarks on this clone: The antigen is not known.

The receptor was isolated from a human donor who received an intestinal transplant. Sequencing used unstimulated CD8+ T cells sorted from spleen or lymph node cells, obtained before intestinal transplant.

In DNA form, the CDR3 reads TGTGCCAGCTCTGCGGGGGTATATGGCTACACCTTC. Translated: CASSAGVYGYTF. The rearrangement links TRBV6-5 to TRBJ1-2; a weak D match, TRBD1 (5 bases). The CDR3 sequence is 12 residues long. Germline loops: CDR1 MNHEY, CDR2 SVGAGI. The V gene lost 8 bases and the J gene lost 5 bases, with 12 bases spanning the gap.